The clone carrying this TCR beta chain was seen a handful of times. These data originate in a study of TIL therapy for anti-PD-1-resistant metastatic lung cancer. CDR3 length equals 16 residues. The germline V gene encodes CDR1 SGHRS and CDR2 YFSETQ. Trimming took 6 bases from V and 0 from J, leaving 15 bases between them. Indicated time point: pre-treatment sample, taken before nivolumab and TIL therapy. The libraries were made with immunoSEQ v3. The repertoire was sequenced with immunoSEQ multiplex PCR; TCRdb's copy has only in-frame clones and lacks some. This sample carries tens of thousands of clones, around 86% of them seen once, and the ten largest clones take 4% to 6%.

This TCR derives from a person aged 25 to 79 with non-small cell lung cancer. Here the sequenced sample was blood, taken at baseline. J is TRBJ2-2 and V is TRBV5-1, with D perhaps matching TRBD1 (5 bases). The CDR3 is CASKGAQGSNTGELFF. In nucleotides, the CDR3 is TGCGCCAGCAAGGGCGCGCAGGGTTCGAACACCGGGGAGCTGTTTTTT. The variable domain in full, with the rest retrieved from reference TRBV5-1 and TRBJ2-2, is KAGVTQTPRYLIKTRGQQVTLSCSPISGHRSVSWYQQTPGQGLQFLFEYFSETQRNKGNFPGRFSGRQFSNSRSEMNVSTLELGDSALYLCASKGAQGSNTGELFFGEGSRLTVL.